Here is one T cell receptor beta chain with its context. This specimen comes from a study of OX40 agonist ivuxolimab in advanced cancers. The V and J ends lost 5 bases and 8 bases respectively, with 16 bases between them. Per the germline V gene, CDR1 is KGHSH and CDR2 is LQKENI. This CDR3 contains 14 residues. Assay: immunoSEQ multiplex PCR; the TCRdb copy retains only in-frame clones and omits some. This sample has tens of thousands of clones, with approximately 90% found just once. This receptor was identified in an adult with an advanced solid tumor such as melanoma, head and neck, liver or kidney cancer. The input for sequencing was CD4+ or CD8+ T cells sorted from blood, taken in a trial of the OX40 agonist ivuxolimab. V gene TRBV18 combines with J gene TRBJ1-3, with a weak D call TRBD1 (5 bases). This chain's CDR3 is CASSEGTSGDTIYF. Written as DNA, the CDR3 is TGTGCCAGCTCAGAAGGGACCTCCGGGGACACCATATATTTT.